The entry below describes one TCR beta chain. In the study's own analysis: Estimates of nucleated cell counts were drawn from the amplification of reference gene primers. The data were produced by immunoSEQ multiplex PCR, yet TCRdb's version contains in-frame clones alone and is incomplete. V, J and clone size derive from that table, while D and trimming were established from the DNA sequence. The sample yields some 270,000 clones, 85% seen once. These data belong to a study of blood T cell repertoires in COVID-19. Each participant's cohort was designated according to participant-reported clinical history. CDR1 is DFQATT and CDR2 is SNEGSKA in the germline V gene (reference sequence). V gave up 3 bases and J gave up 0 bases; unmatched junction bases: 6. This CDR3 is built from 16 residues.

The material sequenced was PBMCs or T cells enriched from blood (not recorded which). V gene TRBV20-1 combines with J gene TRBJ2-7; 12 nucleotides align to TRBD2. This clonotype originated in a woman in her 50s who had been exposed to COVID-19. The CDR3 spells CSASGLAGGNSYEQYF. CDR3 coding DNA: TGCAGTGCTAGTGGGCTAGCGGGGGGGAACTCCTACGAGCAGTACTTC.